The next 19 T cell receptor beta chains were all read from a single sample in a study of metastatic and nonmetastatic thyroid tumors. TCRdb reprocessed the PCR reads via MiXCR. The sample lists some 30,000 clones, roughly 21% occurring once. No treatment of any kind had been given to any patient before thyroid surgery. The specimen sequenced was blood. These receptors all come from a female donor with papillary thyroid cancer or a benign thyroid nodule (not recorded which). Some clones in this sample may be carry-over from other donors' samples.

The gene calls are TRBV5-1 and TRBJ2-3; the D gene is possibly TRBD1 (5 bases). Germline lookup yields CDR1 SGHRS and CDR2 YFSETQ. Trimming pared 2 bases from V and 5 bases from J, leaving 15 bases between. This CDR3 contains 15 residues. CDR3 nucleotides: TGCGCCAGCAGCTTAAGCGTGACTCAGGGAGATACGCAGTATTTT. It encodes CASSLSVTQGDTQYF. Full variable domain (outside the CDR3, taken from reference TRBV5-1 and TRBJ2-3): KAGVTQTPRYLIKTRGQQVTLSCSPISGHRSVSWYQQTPGQGLQFLFEYFSETQRNKGNFPGRFSGRQFSNSRSEMNVSTLELGDSALYLCASSLSVTQGDTQYFGPGTRLTVL.

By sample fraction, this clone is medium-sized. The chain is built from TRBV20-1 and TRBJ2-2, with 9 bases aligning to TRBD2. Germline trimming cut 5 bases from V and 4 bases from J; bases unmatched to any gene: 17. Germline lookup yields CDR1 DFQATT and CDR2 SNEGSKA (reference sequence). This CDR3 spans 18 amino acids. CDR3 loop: CSAPPASGMSRGTGELFF. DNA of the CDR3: TGCAGTGCTCCCCCGGCTAGCGGGATGAGTCGGGGCACCGGGGAGCTGTTTTTT.

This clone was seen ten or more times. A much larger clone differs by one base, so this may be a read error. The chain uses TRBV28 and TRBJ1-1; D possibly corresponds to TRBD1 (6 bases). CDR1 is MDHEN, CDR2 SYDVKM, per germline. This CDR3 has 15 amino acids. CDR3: CACRRMTGENTEAFF. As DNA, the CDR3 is TGTGCCTGCAGACGGATGACAGGTGAGAACACTGAAGCTTTCTTT.

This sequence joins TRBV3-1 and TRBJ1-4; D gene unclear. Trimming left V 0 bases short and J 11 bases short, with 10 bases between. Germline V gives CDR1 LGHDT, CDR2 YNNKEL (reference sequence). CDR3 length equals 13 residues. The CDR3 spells CASSQDLEGKLFF. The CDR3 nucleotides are TGTGCCAGCAGCCAAGATCTAGAGGGTAAACTGTTTTTT.

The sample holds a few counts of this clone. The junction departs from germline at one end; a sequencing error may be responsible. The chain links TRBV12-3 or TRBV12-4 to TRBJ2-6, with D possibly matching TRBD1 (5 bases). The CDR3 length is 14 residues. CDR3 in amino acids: CASRQSSGANVLTF. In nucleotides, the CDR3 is TGTGCCAGCAGGCAGAGCTCTGGGGCTAACGTCCTGACTTTC.

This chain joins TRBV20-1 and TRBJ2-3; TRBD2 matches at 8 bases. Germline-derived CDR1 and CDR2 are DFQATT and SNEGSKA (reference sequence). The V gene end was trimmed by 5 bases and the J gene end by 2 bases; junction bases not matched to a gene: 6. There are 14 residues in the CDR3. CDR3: CSAPTSGVTDTQYF. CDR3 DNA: TGCAGTGCTCCCACTAGCGGTGTCACAGATACGCAGTATTTT.

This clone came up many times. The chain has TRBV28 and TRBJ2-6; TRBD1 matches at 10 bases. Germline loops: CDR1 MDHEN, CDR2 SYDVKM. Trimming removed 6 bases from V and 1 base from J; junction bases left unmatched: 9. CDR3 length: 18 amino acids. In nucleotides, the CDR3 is TGTGCCAGCAGCCCCCGGGACAGGGGTTGGTCTGGGGCCAACGTCCTGACTTTC. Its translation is CASSPRDRGWSGANVLTF.

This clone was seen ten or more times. As DNA, the CDR3 is TGCGCCAGCAGCTTGGCGATTGGGGAGAACACTGAAGCTTTCTTT. Residues: CASSLAIGENTEAFF. The rearrangement uses TRBV5-1 and TRBJ1-1; no definite D call. The V end lost 0 bases, the J end lost 1 base, and 10 bases lay between the germline ends. In germline, CDR1 is SGHRS, CDR2 YFSETQ. The CDR3 totals 15 residues.

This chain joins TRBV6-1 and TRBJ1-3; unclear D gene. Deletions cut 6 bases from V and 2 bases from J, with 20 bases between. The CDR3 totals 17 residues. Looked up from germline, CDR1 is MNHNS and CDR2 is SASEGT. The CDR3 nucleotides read TGTGCCAGCAGGCATACAGAGTCAATGCGTGCTGGAAACACCATATATTTT. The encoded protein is CASRHTESMRAGNTIYF.

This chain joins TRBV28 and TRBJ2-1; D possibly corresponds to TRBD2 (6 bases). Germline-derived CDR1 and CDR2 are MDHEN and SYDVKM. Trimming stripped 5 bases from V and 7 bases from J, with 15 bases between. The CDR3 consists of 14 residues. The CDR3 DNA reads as TGTGCCAGCAGTGTTTTGCGGGACGGGAATGAGCAGTTCTTC. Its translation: CASSVLRDGNEQFF. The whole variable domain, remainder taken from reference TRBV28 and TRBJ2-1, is DVKVTQSSRYLVKRTGEKVFLECVQDMDHENMFWYRQDPGLGLRLIYFSYDVKMKEKGDIPEGYSVSREKKERFSLILESASTNQTSMYLCASSVLRDGNEQFFGPGTRLTVL.

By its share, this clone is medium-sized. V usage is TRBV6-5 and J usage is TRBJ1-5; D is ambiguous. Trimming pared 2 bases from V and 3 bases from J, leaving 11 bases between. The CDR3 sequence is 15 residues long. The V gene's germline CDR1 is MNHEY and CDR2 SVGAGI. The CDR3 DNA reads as TGTGCCAGCAGTTACGAAGGCGAGGTCAATCAGCCCCAGCATTTT. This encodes CASSYEGEVNQPQHF.

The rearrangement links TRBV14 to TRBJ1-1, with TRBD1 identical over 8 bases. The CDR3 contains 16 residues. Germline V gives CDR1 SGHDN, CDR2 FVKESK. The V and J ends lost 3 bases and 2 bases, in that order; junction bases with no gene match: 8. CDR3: CASSHRTGSINTEAFF. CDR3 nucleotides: TGTGCCAGCAGCCATCGGACAGGGAGTATCAACACTGAAGCTTTCTTT.

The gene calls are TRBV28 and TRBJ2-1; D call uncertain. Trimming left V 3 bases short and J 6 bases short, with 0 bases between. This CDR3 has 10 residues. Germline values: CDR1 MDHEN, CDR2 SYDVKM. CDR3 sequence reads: CASSFNEQFF. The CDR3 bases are TGTGCCAGCAGTTTCAATGAGCAGTTCTTC.

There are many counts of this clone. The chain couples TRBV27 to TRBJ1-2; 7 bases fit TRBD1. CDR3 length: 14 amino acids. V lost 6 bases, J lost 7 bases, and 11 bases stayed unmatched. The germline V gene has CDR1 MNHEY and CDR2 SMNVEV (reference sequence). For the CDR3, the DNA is TGTGCCAGCAGCCCGTGGACAGGTTCTGGTGGCTACACCTTC. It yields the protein CASSPWTGSGGYTF.

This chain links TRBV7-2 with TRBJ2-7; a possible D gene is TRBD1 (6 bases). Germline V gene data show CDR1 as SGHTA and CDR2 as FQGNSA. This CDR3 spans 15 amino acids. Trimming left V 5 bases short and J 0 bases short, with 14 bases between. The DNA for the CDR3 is TGTGCCAGCAGCCTCGGGACACCGAGCTCCTACGAGCAGTACTTC. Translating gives CASSLGTPSSYEQYF.

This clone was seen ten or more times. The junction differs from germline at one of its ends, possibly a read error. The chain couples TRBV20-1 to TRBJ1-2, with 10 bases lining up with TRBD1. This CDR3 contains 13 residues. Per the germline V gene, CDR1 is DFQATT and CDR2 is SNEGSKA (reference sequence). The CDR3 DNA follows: TGCAGTGCTCTGGGACAGGGGAACTATGGCCACACCTTC. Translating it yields CSALGQGNYGHTF.

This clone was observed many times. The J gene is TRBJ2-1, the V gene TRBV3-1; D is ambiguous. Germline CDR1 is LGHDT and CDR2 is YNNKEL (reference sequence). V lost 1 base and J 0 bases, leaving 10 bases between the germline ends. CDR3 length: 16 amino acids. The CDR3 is CASSQGSRSSYNEQFF. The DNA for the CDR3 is TGTGCCAGCAGCCAAGGAAGCAGAAGCTCCTACAATGAGCAGTTCTTC.

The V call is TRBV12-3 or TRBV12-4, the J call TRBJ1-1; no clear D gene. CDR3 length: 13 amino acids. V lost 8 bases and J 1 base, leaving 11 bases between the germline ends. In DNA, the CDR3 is TGTGCCAGCTATCGGGCGGGGAACACTGAAGCTTTCTTT. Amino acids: CASYRAGNTEAFF.

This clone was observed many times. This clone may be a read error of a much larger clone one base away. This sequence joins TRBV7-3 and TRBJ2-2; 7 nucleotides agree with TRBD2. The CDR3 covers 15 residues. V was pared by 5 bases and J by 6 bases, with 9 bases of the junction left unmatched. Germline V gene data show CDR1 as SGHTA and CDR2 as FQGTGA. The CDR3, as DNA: TGTGCCAGCAGCCCCCCGGGACGGGGGGCCGGGGAGCTGTTTTTT. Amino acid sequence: CASSPPGRGAGELFF.